This is a list of T cell receptor beta chains from one sample in a study of memory CD4+ T cells and cytomegalovirus serostatus. Profiling relied on immunoSEQ multiplex PCR, and the TCRdb table lists in-frame clones only, not all of them. The sample has fewer than 75,000 clones, around 85% seen once. The specimen sequenced was memory CD4+ T cells from blood. These receptors all stem from an adult in good health and CMV-seronegative. Both conserved end residues are part of each CDR3. A D gene is named only where the DNA matches it firmly. The size field is filled for only some rows; it gives once, few, many or a size class.

v_call	j_call	clone_size	cdr3_length	d_call	cdr3_aa	cdr3_nt
TRBV5-1	TRBJ1-4	NA	16	NA	CASSLAPRGTNEKLFF	TGCGCCAGCAGCTTGGCGCCCCGGGGAACTAATGAAAAACTGTTTTTT
TRBV2	TRBJ1-6	NA	15	NA	CASSEARPTNSPLHF	TGTGCCAGCAGTGAAGCCAGGCCTACTAATTCACCCCTCCACTTT
TRBV7-8	TRBJ2-3	NA	17	NA	CASSLAVGGGIADTQYF	TGTGCCAGCAGCTTAGCGGTGGGGGGCGGGATCGCAGATACGCAGTATTTT
TRBV5-4	TRBJ2-7	NA	15	NA	CASSQDASRVGEQYF	TGTGCCAGCAGCCAAGATGCGTCGCGGGTGGGGGAGCAGTACTTC
TRBV4-1	TRBJ2-7	NA	14	NA	CASSQAEQAYEQYF	TGCGCCAGCAGCCAAGCCGAACAGGCCTACGAGCAGTACTTC
TRBV5-1	TRBJ2-5	NA	14	TRBD2	CASSGTSEGETQYF	TGCGCCAGCAGCGGGACTAGTGAGGGGGAGACCCAGTACTTC
TRBV7-2	TRBJ1-3	NA	15	TRBD1	CASSPDRGTGNTIYF	TGTGCCAGCAGCCCGGACAGGGGTACCGGAAACACCATATATTTT
TRBV4-2	TRBJ1-2	NA	15	NA	CASSLARTSSYGYTF	TGTGCCAGCAGCTTAGCGAGGACCAGTTCTTATGGCTACACCTTC
TRBV19	TRBJ1-2	once	15	TRBD1	CASRPMTGGFYGYTF	TGTGCCAGTAGGCCGATGACAGGGGGGTTTTATGGCTACACCTTC
TRBV10-1	TRBJ2-2	few	15	TRBD1	CASSRGQGDTGELFF	TGCGCCAGCTCAAGAGGACAGGGAGACACCGGGGAGCTGTTTTTT
TRBV28	TRBJ2-3	NA	14	TRBD1	CASSRTGGRGTQYF	TGTGCCAGCAGTCGGACAGGGGGAAGGGGTACGCAGTATTTT
TRBV4-1	TRBJ2-1	NA	18	NA	CASSQGRGGLLSYNEQFF	TGCGCCAGCAGCCAAGGTCGAGGCGGGCTATTATCCTACAATGAGCAGTTCTTC
TRBV5-1	TRBJ2-1	few	16	TRBD2	CASSTRGSGGDNEQFF	TGCGCCAGCAGCACCCGTGGTAGCGGGGGGGACAATGAGCAGTTCTTC
TRBV7-9	TRBJ1-6	NA	15	NA	CASSLRQGGVSPLHF	TGTGCCAGCAGCTTGAGGCAGGGAGGAGTTTCACCCCTCCACTTT
TRBV4-2	TRBJ2-1	NA	16	TRBD2	CASSQGAAGGVDEQFF	TGTGCCAGCAGCCAAGGTGCAGCGGGAGGGGTGGATGAGCAGTTCTTC
TRBV11-2	TRBJ1-4	few	11	NA	CASSLAGKLFF	TGTGCCAGCAGCTTAGCGGGAAAACTGTTTTTT
TRBV18	TRBJ1-1	NA	14	TRBD1	CASSPGQANTEAFF	TGTGCCAGCTCACCGGGACAGGCGAACACTGAAGCTTTCTTT
TRBV4-2	TRBJ2-5	NA	15	NA	CASSQEWRGWETQYF	TGTGCCAGCAGCCAAGAATGGAGAGGGTGGGAGACCCAGTACTTC
TRBV7-9	TRBJ2-3	NA	16	NA	CASMPRAGRGTDTQYF	TGTGCCAGCATGCCCAGGGCGGGTCGGGGCACAGATACGCAGTATTTT
TRBV7-9	TRBJ1-3	NA	14	NA	CASTLRESGNTIYF	TGTGCCAGCACCCTGAGAGAATCTGGAAACACCATATATTTT
TRBV5-4	TRBJ2-6	NA	17	NA	CASSLYLTPSGANVLTF	TGTGCCAGCAGCTTGTATCTTACCCCTTCCGGGGCCAACGTCCTGACTTTC
TRBV14	TRBJ2-3	NA	17	NA	CASSQWGRISSTDTQYF	TGTGCCAGCAGCCAGTGGGGCCGCATTTCTAGCACAGATACGCAGTATTTT
TRBV7-2	TRBJ2-7	NA	11	NA	CASSYAYEQYF	TGTGCCAGCAGCTACGCCTACGAGCAGTACTTC
TRBV28	TRBJ1-5	NA	17	NA	CASSLRVGGYSNQPQHF	TGTGCCAGCAGTTTAAGAGTGGGGGGTTATAGCAATCAGCCCCAGCATTTT
TRBV6-5	TRBJ1-5	few	15	TRBD1	CASSYNQGASQPQHF	TGTGCCAGCAGTTACAACCAGGGGGCCAGTCAGCCCCAGCATTTT
TRBV29-1	TRBJ1-2	NA	13	NA	CSVEVSTNYGYTF	TGCAGCGTTGAAGTGTCAACTAACTATGGCTACACCTTC
TRBV21-1	TRBJ1-2	NA	14	NA	CASSREGQNYGYTF	TGTGCCAGCAGCAGGGAAGGGCAGAACTATGGCTACACCTTC
TRBV6-1	TRBJ1-1	NA	13	NA	CASREGLDTEAFF	TGTGCCAGCAGGGAGGGGTTGGACACTGAAGCTTTCTTT
TRBV5-1	TRBJ2-2	NA	14	TRBD1	CASSLTRGTGELFF	TGCGCCAGCAGCTTGACCAGGGGGACCGGGGAGCTGTTTTTT
TRBV9	TRBJ2-3	NA	16	NA	CASSSRGSGTGDTQYF	TGTGCCAGCAGCTCCCGGGGGAGCGGAACCGGGGATACGCAGTATTTT
TRBV9	TRBJ1-4	once	15	TRBD1	CASSVGGGLGEKLFF	TGTGCCAGCAGCGTAGGAGGGGGCTTGGGGGAAAAACTGTTTTTT
TRBV27	TRBJ2-2	NA	14	TRBD2	CASTHSGSTGELFF	TGTGCCAGCACTCATAGCGGGAGCACCGGGGAGCTGTTTTTT
TRBV6-5	TRBJ1-4	once	15	NA	CASSYSRTTNEKLFF	TGTGCCAGCAGTTACTCGCGGACGACTAATGAAAAACTGTTTTTT
TRBV7-8	TRBJ2-2	once	14	TRBD2	CASSSRLAGGELFF	TGTGCCAGCAGCTCTAGACTAGCAGGAGGGGAGCTGTTTTTT
TRBV2	TRBJ1-1	once	12	NA	CASKDINTEAFF	TGTGCCAGCAAGGATATTAACACTGAAGCTTTCTTT
TRBV6-1	TRBJ1-4	NA	14	NA	CASSQQTTNEKLFF	TGTGCCAGCAGCCAGCAAACAACTAATGAAAAACTGTTTTTT
TRBV12-5	TRBJ1-1	NA	14	TRBD1	CASGHSTTGMFLFF	TGTGCTAGTGGTCATTCTACGACAGGGATGTTTCTCTTCTTT